This entry is about one T cell receptor beta chain. Its antigen is as yet unknown. Profiled with immunoSEQ multiplex PCR; TCRdb holds only in-frame clones, not every one. Of 250,000 to 300,000 clones in the sample, around 90% were seen once. It was the roughly 110-subject validation cohort, separate from the approximately 620-subject first cohort, to which the donors belonged. These data come from a study of cytomegalovirus exposure and HLA in healthy donors. Study-level findings and limits: 150 or so TCR beta chains were listed as cytomegalovirus-associated. According to a subsequent analysis, TCR clusters identified in the first cohort showed a tendency to co-occur across the 100 to 150 validation repertoires. In vitro experiments confirmed that three CMV-associated chains were specific for CMV antigens.

Germline CDR1 and CDR2: LNHDA and SQIVND (reference sequence). The junction had 8 bases not matched to a gene; V was cut back by 6 bases and J by 4 bases. The CDR3 consists of 15 residues. The chain combines TRBV19 with TRBJ2-1; 8 bases line up with TRBD2. Sequencing used PBMCs. This receptor was obtained from a woman aged 18-29 years in good health and CMV-seronegative. DNA of the CDR3: TGTGCCAGTAGCCCCGGGGGGGGGCGATACAATGAGCAGTTCTTC. It yields the protein CASSPGGGRYNEQFF.